A selection of T cell receptor beta chains follows, all from one sample in a study of T cells after yellow fever vaccination. TCRdb analysed the 5' RACE reads with MiXCR anew, one entry per CDR3 protein. The table lists 300,000 to 350,000 distinct CDR3 sequences, roughly 8% of them singletons. The material sequenced was PBMCs, taken about 41 days after the first yellow fever vaccination. These receptors originate from a young man who received the YFV17D yellow fever vaccine. Each CDR3 is given with its conserved first and last residue. A D gene is named only where the DNA matches it firmly. Not every row has a clone size; where given, it reads once, few, many or a size class.

j_call: TRBJ2-5; v_call: TRBV24-1; d_call: TRBD2; clone_size: many; cdr3_length: 15; cdr3_aa: CATSDSAGGGETQYF; cdr3_nt: TGTGCCACCAGTGATTCCGCGGGCGGGGGGGAGACCCAGTACTTC
j_call: TRBJ2-1; v_call: TRBV7-8; d_call: NA; clone_size: few; cdr3_length: 15; cdr3_aa: CASSSTSVRYNEQFF; cdr3_nt: TGTGCCAGCAGTTCGACTAGTGTAAGGTACAATGAGCAGTTCTTC
j_call: TRBJ2-1; v_call: TRBV20-1; d_call: TRBD1; clone_size: NA; cdr3_length: 14; cdr3_aa: CSAPGTGALLEQFF; cdr3_nt: TGCAGTGCACCCGGGACAGGGGCGTTACTTGAGCAGTTCTTC
j_call: TRBJ2-5; v_call: TRBV7-2; d_call: TRBD2; clone_size: few; cdr3_length: 16; cdr3_aa: CASSPPDSGGTKTQYF; cdr3_nt: TGTGCCAGCAGCCCCCCTGATAGCGGGGGGACGAAGACCCAGTACTTC
j_call: TRBJ2-1; v_call: TRBV5-5; d_call: NA; clone_size: NA; cdr3_length: 15; cdr3_aa: CASSPEGTGHNEQFF; cdr3_nt: TGTGCCAGCAGCCCGGAGGGGACGGGCCACAATGAGCAGTTCTTC
j_call: TRBJ1-2; v_call: TRBV6-1; d_call: NA; clone_size: NA; cdr3_length: 13; cdr3_aa: CASSKGFSDGYTF; cdr3_nt: TGTGCCAGCAGTAAAGGGTTTTCTGACGGCTACACCTTC
j_call: TRBJ2-7; v_call: TRBV6-5; d_call: NA; clone_size: NA; cdr3_length: 17; cdr3_aa: CASSRHPSGRSSYEQYF; cdr3_nt: TGTGCCAGCAGTCGTCACCCCTCAGGCCGCAGCTCCTACGAGCAGTACTTC
j_call: TRBJ2-1; v_call: TRBV6-2/TRBV6-3; d_call: TRBD2; clone_size: few; cdr3_length: 15; cdr3_aa: CASNHLGQAGSEQFF; cdr3_nt: TGTGCCAGCAACCACCTCGGACAAGCGGGGAGTGAGCAGTTCTTC
j_call: TRBJ1-6; v_call: TRBV10-3; d_call: TRBD1; clone_size: few; cdr3_length: 16; cdr3_aa: CAISGGQGGPISPLHF; cdr3_nt: TGTGCCATCAGTGGGGGTCAGGGGGGACCTATATCGCCCCTCCACTTT
j_call: TRBJ2-1; v_call: TRBV19; d_call: TRBD2; clone_size: NA; cdr3_length: 15; cdr3_aa: CASSFSGGAGNEQFF; cdr3_nt: TGTGCCAGTAGTTTTAGCGGGGGGGCCGGAAATGAGCAGTTCTTC
j_call: TRBJ2-3; v_call: TRBV10-2; d_call: TRBD2; clone_size: NA; cdr3_length: 15; cdr3_aa: CASNPTGGDTDTQYF; cdr3_nt: TGCGCCAGCAACCCAACGGGGGGGGATACAGATACGCAGTATTTT
j_call: TRBJ1-4; v_call: TRBV20-1; d_call: NA; clone_size: NA; cdr3_length: 12; cdr3_aa: CGSTDLNEKLFF; cdr3_nt: TGCGGATCCACAGACTTAAATGAAAAACTGTTTTTT
j_call: TRBJ2-3; v_call: TRBV4-3; d_call: TRBD2; clone_size: NA; cdr3_length: 16; cdr3_aa: CASSQDSGERKDTQYF; cdr3_nt: TGCGCCAGCAGCCAAGATAGCGGGGAGAGGAAAGATACGCAGTATTTT
j_call: TRBJ2-7; v_call: TRBV12-3/TRBV12-4; d_call: TRBD1; clone_size: NA; cdr3_length: 16; cdr3_aa: CASSPQGTGDNYEQYF; cdr3_nt: TGTGCCAGCAGTCCCCAAGGGACAGGCGACAACTACGAGCAGTACTTC
j_call: TRBJ2-2; v_call: TRBV7-9; d_call: NA; clone_size: NA; cdr3_length: 10; cdr3_aa: CASSFWELFF; cdr3_nt: TGTGCCAGCAGCTTCTGGGAGCTGTTTTTT
j_call: TRBJ1-5; v_call: TRBV5-1; d_call: TRBD1; clone_size: NA; cdr3_length: 18; cdr3_aa: CASSPFPGQGAADQPQHF; cdr3_nt: TGCGCCAGCAGCCCGTTCCCGGGACAGGGGGCGGCGGATCAGCCCCAGCATTTT
j_call: TRBJ1-5; v_call: TRBV5-1; d_call: TRBD1; clone_size: few; cdr3_length: 15; cdr3_aa: CASSLRTGRNQPQHF; cdr3_nt: TGCGCCAGCAGCTTGAGGACAGGACGCAATCAGCCCCAGCATTTT
j_call: TRBJ1-6; v_call: TRBV19; d_call: NA; clone_size: few; cdr3_length: 13; cdr3_aa: CASRGTYNSPLHF; cdr3_nt: TGTGCCAGTAGGGGGACCTATAATTCACCCCTCCACTTT
j_call: TRBJ2-5; v_call: TRBV10-3; d_call: NA; clone_size: NA; cdr3_length: 13; cdr3_aa: CAIRGTDQETQYF; cdr3_nt: TGTGCCATCAGGGGGACGGATCAAGAGACCCAGTACTTC
j_call: TRBJ2-2; v_call: TRBV12-3/TRBV12-4; d_call: NA; clone_size: many; cdr3_length: 13; cdr3_aa: CASSSTNTGELFF; cdr3_nt: TGTGCCAGCAGTTCAACGAACACCGGGGAGCTGTTTTTT
j_call: TRBJ1-6; v_call: TRBV7-8; d_call: NA; clone_size: many; cdr3_length: 12; cdr3_aa: CASASYNSPLHF; cdr3_nt: TGTGCCAGCGCTAGTTACAATTCACCCCTCCACTTT
j_call: TRBJ2-3; v_call: TRBV6-2/TRBV6-3; d_call: TRBD1; clone_size: many; cdr3_length: 15; cdr3_aa: CASSYGDRDTDTQYF; cdr3_nt: TGTGCCAGCAGTTACGGAGACAGGGATACAGATACGCAGTATTTT
j_call: TRBJ1-2; v_call: TRBV7-9; d_call: NA; clone_size: few; cdr3_length: 14; cdr3_aa: CASSLDGGSQGYTF; cdr3_nt: TGTGCCAGCAGCTTAGATGGGGGTTCGCAAGGCTACACCTTC
j_call: TRBJ2-2; v_call: TRBV2; d_call: TRBD1; clone_size: few; cdr3_length: 15; cdr3_aa: CASSVGTVFTGELFF; cdr3_nt: TGTGCCAGCAGTGTTGGGACAGTTTTCACCGGGGAGCTGTTTTTT
j_call: TRBJ1-6; v_call: TRBV5-4; d_call: NA; clone_size: few; cdr3_length: 14; cdr3_aa: CASSSFTQNSPLHF; cdr3_nt: TGTGCCAGCAGCTCGTTCACACAGAATTCACCCCTCCACTTT
j_call: TRBJ1-2; v_call: TRBV7-9; d_call: NA; clone_size: NA; cdr3_length: 16; cdr3_aa: CASGSHRAIGDYGYTF; cdr3_nt: TGTGCCAGCGGCTCCCACAGGGCCATAGGAGACTATGGCTACACCTTC
j_call: TRBJ2-1; v_call: TRBV6-5; d_call: NA; clone_size: many; cdr3_length: 11; cdr3_aa: CASSSPREQFF; cdr3_nt: TGTGCCAGCAGTTCCCCAAGGGAGCAGTTCTTC
j_call: TRBJ1-2; v_call: TRBV7-2; d_call: TRBD1; clone_size: few; cdr3_length: 19; cdr3_aa: CASSLARDSSPANNYGYTF; cdr3_nt: TGTGCCAGCAGCTTAGCCCGGGACAGTTCCCCTGCTAATAACTATGGCTACACCTTC
j_call: TRBJ2-2; v_call: TRBV20-1; d_call: TRBD2; clone_size: few; cdr3_length: 13; cdr3_aa: CSVPSGGTGELFF; cdr3_nt: TGCAGTGTTCCTAGCGGGGGGACCGGGGAGCTGTTTTTT
j_call: TRBJ2-2; v_call: TRBV7-2; d_call: TRBD1; clone_size: NA; cdr3_length: 15; cdr3_aa: CASSYTTGGRGELFF; cdr3_nt: TGTGCCAGCAGCTATACTACAGGGGGCCGCGGGGAGCTGTTTTTT
j_call: TRBJ1-2; v_call: TRBV7-2; d_call: TRBD1; clone_size: NA; cdr3_length: 16; cdr3_aa: CASSFTTGPGGSGYTF; cdr3_nt: TGTGCCAGCAGCTTTACGACAGGGCCCGGAGGTTCTGGCTACACCTTC
j_call: TRBJ2-5; v_call: TRBV12-3/TRBV12-4; d_call: TRBD2; clone_size: many; cdr3_length: 14; cdr3_aa: CASSPSGGGETQYF; cdr3_nt: TGTGCCAGCAGCCCAAGCGGGGGGGGGGAGACCCAGTACTTC